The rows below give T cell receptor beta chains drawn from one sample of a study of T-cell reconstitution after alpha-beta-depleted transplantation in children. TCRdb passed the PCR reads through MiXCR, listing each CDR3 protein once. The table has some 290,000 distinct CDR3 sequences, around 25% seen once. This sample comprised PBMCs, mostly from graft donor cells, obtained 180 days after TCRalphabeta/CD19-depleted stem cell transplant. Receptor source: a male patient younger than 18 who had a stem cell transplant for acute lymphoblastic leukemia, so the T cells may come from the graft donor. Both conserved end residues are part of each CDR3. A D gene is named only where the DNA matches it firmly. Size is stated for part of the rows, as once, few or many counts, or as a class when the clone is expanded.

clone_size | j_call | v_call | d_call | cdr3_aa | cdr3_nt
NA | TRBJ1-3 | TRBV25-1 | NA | CASSVGSGNTIYF | TGTGCCAGCAGTGTAGGTTCTGGAAACACCATATATTTT
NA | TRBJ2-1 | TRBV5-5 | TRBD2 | CASSSLGGRYNEQFF | TGTGCCAGCAGCTCACTGGGGGGGAGGTACAATGAGCAGTTCTTC
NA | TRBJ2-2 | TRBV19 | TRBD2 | CASSILGLAGANTGELFF | TGTGCCAGTAGTATTCTGGGACTAGCGGGGGCGAACACCGGGGAGCTGTTTTTT
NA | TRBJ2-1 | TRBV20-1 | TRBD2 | CSATLADYNEQFF | TGCAGTGCTACCCTAGCGGATTACAATGAGCAGTTCTTC
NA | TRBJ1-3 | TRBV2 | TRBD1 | CASKGASGNTIYF | TGTGCCAGCAAGGGGGCTTCTGGAAACACCATATATTTT
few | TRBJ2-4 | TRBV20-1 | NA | CSAREVAGIKNIQYF | TGCAGTGCTAGAGAAGTTGCAGGGATAAAAAACATTCAGTACTTC
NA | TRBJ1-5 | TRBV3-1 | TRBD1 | CASCPPWAGGTVSNQPQHF | TGTGCCAGCTGTCCCCCATGGGCCGGAGGGACAGTCAGTAATCAGCCCCAGCATTTT
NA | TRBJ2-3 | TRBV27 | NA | CASSLFRTDTQYF | TGTGCCAGCAGTTTATTCCGCACAGATACGCAGTATTTT
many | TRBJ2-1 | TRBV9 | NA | CASSAHDYPSYNEQFF | TGTGCCAGCAGCGCCCACGACTACCCCTCCTACAATGAGCAGTTCTTC
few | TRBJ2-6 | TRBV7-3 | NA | CASSLTGGSGANVLTF | TGTGCCAGCAGCTTAACCGGCGGCTCTGGGGCCAACGTCCTGACTTTC
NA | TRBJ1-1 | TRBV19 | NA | CASSAGGDTEAFF | TGTGCCAGTAGTGCGGGGGGGGACACTGAAGCTTTCTTT
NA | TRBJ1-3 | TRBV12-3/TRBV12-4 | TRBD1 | CASRGTGAGNTIYF | TGTGCCAGCAGGGGGACAGGGGCCGGAAACACCATATATTTT
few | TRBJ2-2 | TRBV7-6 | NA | CASSLGAFANTGELFF | TGTGCCAGCAGCTTGGGAGCGTTCGCGAACACCGGGGAGCTGTTTTTT
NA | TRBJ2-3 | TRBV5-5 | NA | CASSLRPSGADTQYF | TGTGCCAGCAGCTTGAGGCCCTCCGGGGCAGATACGCAGTATTTT
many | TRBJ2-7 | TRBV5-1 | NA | CASSSDVSYEQYF | TGCGCCAGCAGCTCGGACGTTTCCTACGAGCAGTACTTC
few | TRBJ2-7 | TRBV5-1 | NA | CASTLGIGPSGAYEQYF | TGCGCCAGCACCCTTGGTATCGGTCCCAGTGGGGCCTACGAGCAGTACTTC
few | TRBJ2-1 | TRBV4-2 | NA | CASRPSGLEGNEQFF | TGTGCCAGCAGACCTTCCGGCTTAGAGGGTAATGAGCAGTTCTTC
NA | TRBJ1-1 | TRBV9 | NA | CASSVGGEGTEAFF | TGTGCCAGCAGCGTAGGGGGGGAGGGGACTGAAGCTTTCTTT
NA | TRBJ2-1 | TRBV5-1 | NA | CASSPGEQFF | TGCGCCAGCAGCCCGGGGGAGCAGTTCTTC
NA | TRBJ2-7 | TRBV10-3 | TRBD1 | CAISATGTGSYEQYF | TGTGCCATCAGTGCGACCGGGACAGGTTCCTACGAGCAGTACTTC
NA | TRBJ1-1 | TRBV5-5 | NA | CASGIDTEAFF | TGTGCCAGCGGAATTGACACTGAAGCTTTCTTT
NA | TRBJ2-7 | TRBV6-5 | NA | CASSYGTREAYEQYF | TGTGCCAGCAGTTACGGGACAAGGGAGGCCTACGAGCAGTACTTC
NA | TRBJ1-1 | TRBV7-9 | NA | CASSRPSVNTEAFF | TGTGCCAGCAGCAGACCATCGGTGAACACTGAAGCTTTCTTT
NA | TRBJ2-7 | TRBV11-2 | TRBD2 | CASSLGGREDYYEQYF | TGTGCCAGCAGCTTAGGGGGGCGGGAGGATTACTACGAGCAGTACTTC
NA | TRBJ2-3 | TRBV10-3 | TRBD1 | CAISDYRGRVTDTQYF | TGTGCCATCAGTGACTACAGGGGAAGGGTCACAGATACGCAGTATTTT
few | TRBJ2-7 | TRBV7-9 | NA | CASSLVTLDYEQYF | TGTGCCAGCAGCTTAGTCACCTTAGACTACGAGCAGTACTTC
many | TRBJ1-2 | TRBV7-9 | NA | CASSPVNYGYTF | TGTGCCAGCAGCCCAGTTAACTATGGCTACACCTTC
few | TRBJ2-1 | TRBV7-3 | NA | CASSHTPGGDSYNEQFF | TGTGCCAGCAGCCATACTCCAGGGGGGGACTCCTACAATGAGCAGTTCTTC
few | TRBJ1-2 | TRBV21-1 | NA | CASSKGRQGSNYGYTF | TGTGCCAGCAGCAAAGGACGACAGGGGAGCAACTATGGCTACACCTTC
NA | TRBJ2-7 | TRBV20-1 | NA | CSARGRISRQYF | TGCAGTGCTAGGGGCAGGATTTCGAGGCAGTACTTC
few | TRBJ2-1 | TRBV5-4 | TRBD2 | CASSLRGTSGSSYNEQFF | TGTGCCAGCAGCTTGCGCGGGACTAGCGGAAGCTCCTACAATGAGCAGTTCTTC
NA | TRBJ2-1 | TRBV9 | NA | CASSVDNSEQFF | TGTGCCAGCAGCGTAGACAATTCTGAGCAGTTCTTC
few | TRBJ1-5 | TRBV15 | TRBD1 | CATTGTGNQPQHF | TGTGCCACCACCGGGACAGGCAATCAGCCCCAGCATTTT
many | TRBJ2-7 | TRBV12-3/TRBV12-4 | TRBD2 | CASKGLGPFDEQYF | TGTGCCAGCAAGGGACTAGGGCCCTTCGACGAGCAGTACTTC
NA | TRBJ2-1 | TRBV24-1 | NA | CATSDSFTGLDNEQFF | TGTGCCACCAGTGATTCCTTTACGGGCCTTGACAATGAGCAGTTCTTC
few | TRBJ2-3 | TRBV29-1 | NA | CSVEVRTGGTDTQYF | TGCAGCGTTGAAGTTAGAACGGGAGGCACAGATACGCAGTATTTT
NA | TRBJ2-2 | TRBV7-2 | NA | CASSDRLLLKTGELFF | TGTGCCAGCAGCGACCGATTACTACTTAAAACCGGGGAGCTGTTTTTT
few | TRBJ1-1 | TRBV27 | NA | CALGRGSEAFF | TGTGCCCTGGGTAGGGGGAGTGAAGCTTTCTTT
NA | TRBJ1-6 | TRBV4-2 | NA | CASSQDRGPNSPLHF | TGTGCCAGCAGCCAAGATAGAGGGCCGAATTCACCCCTCCACTTT
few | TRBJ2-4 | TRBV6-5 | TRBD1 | CASSSRQGWAKNIQYF | TGTGCCAGCAGTTCCAGACAGGGTTGGGCCAAAAACATTCAGTACTTC
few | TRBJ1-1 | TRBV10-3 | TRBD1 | CAISESPGGGNTEAFF | TGTGCCATCAGTGAGTCCCCAGGGGGCGGCAACACTGAAGCTTTCTTT
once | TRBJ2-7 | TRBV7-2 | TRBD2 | CASSLIPGLATHEQYF | TGTGCCAGCAGCCTGATACCGGGACTAGCAACCCACGAGCAGTACTTC
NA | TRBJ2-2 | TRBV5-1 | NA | CPPPTGELFF | TGCCCCCCGCCGACCGGGGAGCTGTTTTTT
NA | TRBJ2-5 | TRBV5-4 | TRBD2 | CASSLAGGRTQYF | TGTGCCAGCAGCCTAGCGGGAGGGAGGACCCAGTACTTC
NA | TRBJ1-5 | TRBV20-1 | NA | CSASLGEVNQPQHF | TGCAGTGCTAGTTTGGGGGAGGTTAATCAGCCCCAGCATTTT
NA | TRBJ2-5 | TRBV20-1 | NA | CSASEEAGETQYF | TGCAGTGCTAGCGAGGAGGCCGGGGAGACCCAGTACTTC
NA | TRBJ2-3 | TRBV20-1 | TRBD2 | CSASPSGRGSDTQYF | TGCAGTGCTAGCCCTAGCGGGAGGGGCTCAGATACGCAGTATTTT
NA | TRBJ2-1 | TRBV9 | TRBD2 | CASSKTSGIYGDEQFF | TGTGCCAGCAGCAAAACTAGCGGGATCTACGGCGATGAGCAGTTCTTC
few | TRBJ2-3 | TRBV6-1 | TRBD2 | CASSPRRLAGYTDTQYF | TGTGCCAGCAGTCCAAGGAGACTAGCGGGGTACACAGATACGCAGTATTTT
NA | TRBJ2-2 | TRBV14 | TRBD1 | CASSQDRGLTGELFF | TGTGCCAGCAGCCAAGACAGGGGGCTCACCGGGGAGCTGTTTTTT